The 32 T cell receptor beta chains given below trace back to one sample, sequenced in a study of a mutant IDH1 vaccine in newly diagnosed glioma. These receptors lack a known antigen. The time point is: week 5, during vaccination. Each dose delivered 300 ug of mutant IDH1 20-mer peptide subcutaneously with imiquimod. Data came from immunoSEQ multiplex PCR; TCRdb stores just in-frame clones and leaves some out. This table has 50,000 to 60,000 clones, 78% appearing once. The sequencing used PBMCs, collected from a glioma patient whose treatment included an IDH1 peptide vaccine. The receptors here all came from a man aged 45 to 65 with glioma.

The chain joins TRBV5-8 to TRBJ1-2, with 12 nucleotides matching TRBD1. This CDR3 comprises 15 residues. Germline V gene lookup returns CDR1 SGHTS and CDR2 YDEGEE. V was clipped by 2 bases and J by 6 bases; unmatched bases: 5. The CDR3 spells CASSFAGTGGDGYTF. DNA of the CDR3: TGTGCCAGCAGCTTCGCCGGGACAGGGGGCGATGGCTACACCTTC.

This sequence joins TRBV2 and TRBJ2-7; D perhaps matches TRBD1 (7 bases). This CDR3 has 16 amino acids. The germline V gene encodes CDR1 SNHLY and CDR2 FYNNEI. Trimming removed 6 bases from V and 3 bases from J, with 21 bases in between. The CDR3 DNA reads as TGTGCCAGCAGGGGGTCAGGGGGGCATCAACTCTACGAGCAGTACTTC. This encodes CASRGSGGHQLYEQYF.

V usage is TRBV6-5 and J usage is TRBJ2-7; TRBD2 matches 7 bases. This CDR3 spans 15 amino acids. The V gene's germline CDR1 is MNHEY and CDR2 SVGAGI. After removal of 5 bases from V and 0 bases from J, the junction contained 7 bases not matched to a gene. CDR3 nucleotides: TGTGCCAGCAGTCCAGCGGGGACTGCCTCCTACGAGCAGTACTTC. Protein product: CASSPAGTASYEQYF.

The CDR3 sequence is CASSPASNQPQHF. The DNA of the CDR3 is TGTGCCAGCTCACCAGCTAGCAATCAGCCCCAGCATTTT. The chain uses TRBV18 and TRBJ1-5, with D hard to call. The CDR3 has 13 residues. Germline V gives CDR1 KGHSH, CDR2 LQKENI. The V and J ends lost 2 bases and 0 bases respectively, with 2 bases between them.

The CDR3 loop is CASSGRANKVGTQYF. The CDR3 DNA sequence: TGCGCCAGCAGTGGCCGGGCCAATAAGGTAGGTACGCAGTATTTT. The rearrangement uses TRBV10-1 and TRBJ2-3; D is unresolved. CDR1 WNHNN and CDR2 SYGVQD come from the germline V gene (reference sequence). The CDR3 totals 15 residues. The ends were cut back, 4 bases at V and 8 bases at J, with 19 bases in the middle.

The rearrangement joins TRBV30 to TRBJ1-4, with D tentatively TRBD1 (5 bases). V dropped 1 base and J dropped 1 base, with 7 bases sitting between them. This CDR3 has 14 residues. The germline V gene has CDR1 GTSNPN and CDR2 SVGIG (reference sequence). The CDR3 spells CAWSGGRTNEKLFF. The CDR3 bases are TGTGCCTGGAGTGGGGGCAGAACTAATGAAAAACTGTTTTTT.

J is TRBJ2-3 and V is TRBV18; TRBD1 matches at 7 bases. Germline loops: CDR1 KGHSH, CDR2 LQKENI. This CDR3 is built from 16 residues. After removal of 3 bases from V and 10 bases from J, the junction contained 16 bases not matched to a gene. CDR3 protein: CASSPRSGTAGSAQYF. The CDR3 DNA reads TGTGCCAGCTCACCGCGTTCCGGGACAGCCGGATCTGCGCAGTATTTT. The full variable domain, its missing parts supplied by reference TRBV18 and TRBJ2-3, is NAGVMQNPRHLVRRRGQEARLRCSPMKGHSHVYWYRQLPEEGLKFMVYLQKENIIDESGMPKERFSAEFPKEGPSILRIQQVVRGDSAAYFCASSPRSGTAGSAQYFGPGTRLTVL.

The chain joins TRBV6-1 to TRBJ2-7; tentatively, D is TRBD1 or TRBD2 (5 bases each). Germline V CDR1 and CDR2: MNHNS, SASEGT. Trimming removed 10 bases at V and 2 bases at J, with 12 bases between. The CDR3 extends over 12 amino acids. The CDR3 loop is CATGTVPYEQYF. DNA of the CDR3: TGTGCCACAGGGACCGTACCCTACGAGCAGTACTTC.

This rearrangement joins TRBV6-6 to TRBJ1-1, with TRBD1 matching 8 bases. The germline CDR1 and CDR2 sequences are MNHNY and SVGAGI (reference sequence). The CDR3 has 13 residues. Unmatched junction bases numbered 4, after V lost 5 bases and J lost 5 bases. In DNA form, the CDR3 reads TGTGCCAGCAGTAACAGGGGGGGAACTGAAGCTTTCTTT. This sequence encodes CASSNRGGTEAFF.

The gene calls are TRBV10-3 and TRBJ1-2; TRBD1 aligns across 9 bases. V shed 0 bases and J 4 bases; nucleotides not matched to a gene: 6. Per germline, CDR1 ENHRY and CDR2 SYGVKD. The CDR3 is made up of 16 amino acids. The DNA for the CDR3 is TGTGCCATCAGTGAGTCGGGCGGGACAGGGAGCTATGGCTACACCTTC. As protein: CAISESGGTGSYGYTF.

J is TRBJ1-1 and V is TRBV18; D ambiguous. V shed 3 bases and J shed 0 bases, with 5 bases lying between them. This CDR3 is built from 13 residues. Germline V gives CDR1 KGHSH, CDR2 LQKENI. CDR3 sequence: CASSPGMNTEAFF. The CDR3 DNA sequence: TGTGCCAGCTCACCCGGGATGAACACTGAAGCTTTCTTT.

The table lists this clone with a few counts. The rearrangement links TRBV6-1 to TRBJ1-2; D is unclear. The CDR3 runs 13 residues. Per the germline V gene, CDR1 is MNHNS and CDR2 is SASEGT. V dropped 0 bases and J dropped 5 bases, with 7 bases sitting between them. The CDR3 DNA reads TGTGCCAGCAGTGAAGCGGTACAGTATGGCTACACCTTC. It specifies CASSEAVQYGYTF.

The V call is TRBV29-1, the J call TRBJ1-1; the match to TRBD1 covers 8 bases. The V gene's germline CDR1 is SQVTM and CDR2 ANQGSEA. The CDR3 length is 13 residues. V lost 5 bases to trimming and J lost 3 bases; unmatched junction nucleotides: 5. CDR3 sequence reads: CSVRQGRDTEAFF. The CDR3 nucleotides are TGCAGCGTTCGACAGGGGAGGGACACTGAAGCTTTCTTT.

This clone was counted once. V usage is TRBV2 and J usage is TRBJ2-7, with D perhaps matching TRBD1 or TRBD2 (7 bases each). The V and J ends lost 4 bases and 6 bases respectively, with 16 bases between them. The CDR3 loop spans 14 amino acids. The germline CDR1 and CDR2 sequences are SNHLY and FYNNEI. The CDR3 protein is CASSVRQGGGEQYF. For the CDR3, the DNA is TGTGCCAGCAGTGTAAGACAGGGAGGGGGCGAGCAGTACTTC.

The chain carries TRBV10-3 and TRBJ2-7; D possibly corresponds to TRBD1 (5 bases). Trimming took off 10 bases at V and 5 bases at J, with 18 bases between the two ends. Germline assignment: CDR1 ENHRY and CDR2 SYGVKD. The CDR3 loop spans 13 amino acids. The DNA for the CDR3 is TGTGCCAGCCGGGCAGGGTTTAAGGACGAGCAGTACTTC. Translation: CASRAGFKDEQYF.

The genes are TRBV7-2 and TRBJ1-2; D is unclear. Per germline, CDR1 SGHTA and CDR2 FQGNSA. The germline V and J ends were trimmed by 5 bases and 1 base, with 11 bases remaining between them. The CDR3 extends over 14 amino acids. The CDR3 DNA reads TGTGCCAGCAGCCCCCGTAGGGTTAACTATGGCTACACCTTC. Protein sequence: CASSPRRVNYGYTF.

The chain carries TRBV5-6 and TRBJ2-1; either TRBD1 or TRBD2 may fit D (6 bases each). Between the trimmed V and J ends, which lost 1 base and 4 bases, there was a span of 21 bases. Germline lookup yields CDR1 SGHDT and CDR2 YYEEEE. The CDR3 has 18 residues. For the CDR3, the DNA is TGTGCCAGCAGCTTGCGGGAGCGTACGGGGGCCAAATACAATGAGCAGTTCTTC. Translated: CASSLRERTGAKYNEQFF.

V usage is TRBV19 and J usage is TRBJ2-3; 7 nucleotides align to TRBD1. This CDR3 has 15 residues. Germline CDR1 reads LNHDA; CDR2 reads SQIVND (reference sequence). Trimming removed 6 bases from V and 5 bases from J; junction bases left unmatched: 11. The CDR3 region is CASRLRDSIEDTQYF. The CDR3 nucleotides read TGTGCCAGTAGGCTCCGGGACAGCATTGAAGATACGCAGTATTTT.

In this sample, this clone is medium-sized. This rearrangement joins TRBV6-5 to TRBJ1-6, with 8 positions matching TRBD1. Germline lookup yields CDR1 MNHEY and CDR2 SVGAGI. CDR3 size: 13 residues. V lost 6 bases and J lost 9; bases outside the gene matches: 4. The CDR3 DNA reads TGTGCCAGCAGCACAGGGGGTAGTTCACCCCTCCACTTT. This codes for CASSTGGSSPLHF.

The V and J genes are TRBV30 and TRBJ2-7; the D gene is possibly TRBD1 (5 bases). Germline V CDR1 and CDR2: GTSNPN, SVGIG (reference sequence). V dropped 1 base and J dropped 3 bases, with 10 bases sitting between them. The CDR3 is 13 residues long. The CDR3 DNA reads TGTGCCTGGAGTGGGGGCAGAGACTACGAGCAGTACTTC. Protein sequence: CAWSGGRDYEQYF.

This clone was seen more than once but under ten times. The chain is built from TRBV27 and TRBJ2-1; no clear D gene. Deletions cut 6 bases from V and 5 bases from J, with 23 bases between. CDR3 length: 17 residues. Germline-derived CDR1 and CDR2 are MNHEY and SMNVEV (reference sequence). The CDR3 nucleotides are TGTGCCAGCAGCGACCTTCTTAGAGCTAGTGGACACAATGAGCAGTTCTTC. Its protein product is CASSDLLRASGHNEQFF.

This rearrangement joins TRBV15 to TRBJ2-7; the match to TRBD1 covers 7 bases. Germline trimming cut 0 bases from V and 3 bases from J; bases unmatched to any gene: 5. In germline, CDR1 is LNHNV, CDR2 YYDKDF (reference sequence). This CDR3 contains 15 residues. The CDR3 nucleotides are TGTGCCACCAGCAGAGATAGGGGACAGAGCTACGAGCAGTACTTC. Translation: CATSRDRGQSYEQYF.

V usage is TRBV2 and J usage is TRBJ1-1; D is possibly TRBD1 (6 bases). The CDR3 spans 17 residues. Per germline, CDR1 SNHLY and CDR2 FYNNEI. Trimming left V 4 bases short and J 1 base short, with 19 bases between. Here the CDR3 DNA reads TGTGCCAGCAGTGGTCAAGTCGGGGGGCCTGCGAACACTGAAGCTTTCTTT. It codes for CASSGQVGGPANTEAFF.

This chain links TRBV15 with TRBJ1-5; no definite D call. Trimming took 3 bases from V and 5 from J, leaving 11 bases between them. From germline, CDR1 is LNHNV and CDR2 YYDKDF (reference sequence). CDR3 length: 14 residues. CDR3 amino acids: CATSSGLGDQPQHF. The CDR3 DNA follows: TGTGCCACCAGCAGTGGATTAGGAGATCAGCCCCAGCATTTT.

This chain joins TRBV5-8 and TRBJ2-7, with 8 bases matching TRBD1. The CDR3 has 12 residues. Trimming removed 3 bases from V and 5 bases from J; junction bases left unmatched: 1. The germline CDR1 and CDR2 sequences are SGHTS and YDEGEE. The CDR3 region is CASSWTGNEQYF. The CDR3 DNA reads TGTGCCAGCAGCTGGACAGGGAACGAGCAGTACTTC.

CDR3 sequence reads: CASSAARDYYGYTF. The CDR3 nucleotides read TGTGCCAGCAGCGCCGCCCGGGACTACTATGGCTACACCTTC. This chain links TRBV9 with TRBJ1-2, with D tentatively TRBD1 (5 bases). This CDR3 spans 14 amino acids. Germline V gene sequence: CDR1 SGDLS, CDR2 YYNGEE. V lost 3 bases, J lost 3 bases, and 12 bases lay in between.

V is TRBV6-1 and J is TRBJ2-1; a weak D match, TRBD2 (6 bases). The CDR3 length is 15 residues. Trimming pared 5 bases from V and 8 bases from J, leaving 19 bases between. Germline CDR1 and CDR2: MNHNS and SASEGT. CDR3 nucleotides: TGTGCCAGCAGTCCACCCCGGGACTCCCTCCATGAGCAGTTCTTC. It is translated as CASSPPRDSLHEQFF.

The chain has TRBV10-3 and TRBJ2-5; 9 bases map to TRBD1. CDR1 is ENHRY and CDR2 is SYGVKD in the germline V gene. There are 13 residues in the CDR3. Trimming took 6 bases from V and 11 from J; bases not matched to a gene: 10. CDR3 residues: CAIRTDRGREQYF. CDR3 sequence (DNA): TGTGCCATCAGAACGGACAGGGGCCGTGAGCAGTACTTC.

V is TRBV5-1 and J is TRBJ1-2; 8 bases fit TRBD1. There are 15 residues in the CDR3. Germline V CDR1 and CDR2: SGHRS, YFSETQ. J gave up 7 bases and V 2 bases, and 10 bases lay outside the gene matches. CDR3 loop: CASSFGGQGVVGYTF. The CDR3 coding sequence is TGCGCCAGCAGCTTTGGCGGACAGGGAGTTGTTGGCTACACCTTC.

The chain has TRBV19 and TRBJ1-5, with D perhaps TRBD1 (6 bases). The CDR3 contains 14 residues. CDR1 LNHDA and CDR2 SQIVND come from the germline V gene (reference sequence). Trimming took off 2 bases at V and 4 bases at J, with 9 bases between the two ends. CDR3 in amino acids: CASSISDSNQPQHF. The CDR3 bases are TGTGCCAGTAGTATATCGGACAGTAATCAGCCCCAGCATTTT. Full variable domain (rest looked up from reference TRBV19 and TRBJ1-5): DGGITQSPKYLFRKEGQNVTLSCEQNLNHDAMYWYRQDPGQGLRLIYYSQIVNDFQKGDIAEGYSVSREKKESFPLTVTSAQKNPTAFYLCASSISDSNQPQHFGDGTRLSIL.

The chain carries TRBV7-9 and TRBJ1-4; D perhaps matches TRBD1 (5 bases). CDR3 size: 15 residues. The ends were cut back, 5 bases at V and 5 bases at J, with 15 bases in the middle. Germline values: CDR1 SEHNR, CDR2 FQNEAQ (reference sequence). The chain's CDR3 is CASSPSRGGNEKLFF. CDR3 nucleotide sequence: TGTGCCAGCAGCCCTAGTAGGGGAGGGAATGAAAAACTGTTTTTT.

CDR3: CASSVAGWGSGEQETQYF. The CDR3 coding sequence is TGTGCCAGCAGCGTAGCTGGGTGGGGTAGCGGGGAGCAAGAGACCCAGTACTTC. The chain links TRBV9 to TRBJ2-5, with 8 bases matching TRBD2. The germline gives CDR1 SGDLS, CDR2 YYNGEE. This CDR3 region has 18 residues. The J segment lost 2 bases and the V segment lost 0 bases, leaving 12 bases of the junction unmatched.